This T cell receptor (beta chain) was captured by sequencing in a study of T cell responses to AZD1222 COVID-19 vaccine. The study, taken as a whole, reports: Researchers took repertoire samples only after the peak T cell response had come. Recipients of two AZD1222 doses showed rising Spike-specific TCR breadth and depth. Among the donors, most were white British and more were female, and clonal diversity was possibly underestimated.

The CDR3 runs 15 residues. The V gene end was trimmed by 2 bases and the J gene end by 4 bases; junction bases not matched to a gene: 4. Germline lookup yields CDR1 MNHEY and CDR2 SMNVEV (reference sequence). Second-dose timings of about 4 or about 12 weeks were pooled. As to this clone: The target antigen is unknown.

Clones were read by immunoSEQ multiplex PCR, and TCRdb kept only the in-frame ones, dropping some. The sample lists 65,000 to 90,000 clones, roughly nine tenths occurring once. This specimen was peripheral blood, taken 28 days after the second AZD1222 dose. This clonotype was obtained from an adult who received the AZD1222 COVID-19 vaccine. V usage is TRBV27 and J usage is TRBJ2-4; 8 bases are shared with TRBD1. The CDR3: CASSLRQGAKNIQYF. Here the CDR3 DNA reads TGTGCCAGCAGTTTAAGGCAGGGGGCTAAAAACATTCAGTACTTC.